These 7 T cell receptor beta chains came from one sample sequenced in a study of human T cells and chemical hapten exposure. As to time point: patch test 1, 2 weeks after DPC sensitization. Specified treatment: therapeutic diphenylcyclopropenone sensitization with weekly scalp DPC. MiXCR, applied by TCRdb to the RACE reads, yields one record per CDR3 protein. The sample records over 75,000 distinct CDR3 sequences, roughly 7.1% being singletons. The specimen comprised whole blood, sampled in connection with sensitization to the hapten diphenylcyclopropenone (DPC). Receptors originate from a young woman with alopecia areata. Some clones in this sample may be carry-over from other donors' samples.

This clonotype was recorded many times. This chain links TRBV14 with TRBJ2-7; 9 bases agree with TRBD1. V lost 3 bases and J lost 7; bases outside the gene matches: 10. The CDR3 sequence is 15 residues long. CDR1 is SGHDN, CDR2 FVKESK, per germline. CDR3 residues: CASSHFWTGELEQYF. The CDR3 DNA reads TGTGCCAGCAGCCACTTCTGGACAGGGGAGTTGGAGCAGTACTTC.

The V gene is TRBV14, the J gene TRBJ1-2, with D possibly being TRBD1 (5 bases). Per the germline V gene, CDR1 is SGHDN and CDR2 is FVKESK. CDR3 size: 15 residues. The germline V and J ends were trimmed by 0 bases and 7 bases, with 15 bases remaining between them. In nucleotides, the CDR3 is TGTGCCAGCAGCCAAGATCGTCACAGGACGTCTGGCTACACCTTC. This translates into CASSQDRHRTSGYTF.

This clonotype showed up many times. The chain recombines TRBV6-5 with TRBJ2-7; tentatively, D is TRBD1 or TRBD2 (5 bases each). This CDR3 is 16 amino acids long. V was pared by 0 bases and J by 1 base, with 13 bases between. From germline, CDR1 is MNHEY and CDR2 SVGAGI. The CDR3 sequence is CASSYSGTGPSYEQYF. CDR3 bases: TGTGCCAGCAGTTACTCTGGGACGGGCCCATCCTACGAGCAGTACTTC.

This clonotype was found a few times. V and J are TRBV13 and TRBJ1-1; a possible D gene is TRBD1 (5 bases). Trimming cost V 4 bases and J 6 bases, with 12 bases left between them. Germline assignment: CDR1 PRHDT and CDR2 FYEKMQ (reference sequence). The CDR3 totals 13 residues. The CDR3 DNA reads as TGTGCCAGCAGCTCTATAGGGGAAGCTGAAGCTTTCTTT. It translates to CASSSIGEAEAFF.

This clonotype came up many times. The genes are TRBV19 and TRBJ2-3; TRBD1 agrees at 7 bases. The ends lost 5 bases at V and 4 bases at J; junction bases unmatched: 9. The CDR3 covers 15 residues. The germline gives CDR1 LNHDA, CDR2 SQIVND (reference sequence). The CDR3 is CASSSLTGWADTQYF. The DNA of the CDR3 is TGTGCCAGTAGTTCCCTGACAGGGTGGGCAGATACGCAGTATTTT.

CDR3 DNA: TGTGCCAGCAGAAAATTGCAGGGGACTGAAGCTTTCTTT. This encodes CASRKLQGTEAFF. The rearrangement uses TRBV7-9 and TRBJ1-1, with TRBD1 as a possible D gene (6 bases). Trimming took 6 bases from V and 5 from J, leaving 13 bases between them. The germline CDR1 and CDR2 sequences are SEHNR and FQNEAQ (reference sequence). This CDR3 has 13 residues.

This clonotype was seen repeatedly, ten times or more. V and J are TRBV4-1 and TRBJ1-4, with D unresolved. Germline V gene sequence: CDR1 MGHRA, CDR2 YSYEKL. The CDR3 loop spans 15 amino acids. V gave up 5 bases and J gave up 8 bases, with 18 bases separating them. DNA for the CDR3: TGCGCCAGCAGCGCGACCGGGTCCGCTCCGGAAAAACTGTTTTTT. Amino acids: CASSATGSAPEKLFF.